This entry features one T cell receptor beta chain sequence. The data derive from a study of T cell clusters in autoimmune cytopenias. Each sample's input was roughly 230 ng genomic DNA, 30,000 to 45,000 genome equivalents. TRB was amplified by touch-down multiplex PCR, primer pools A and B combined. TCRdb reprocessed the multiplex PCR reads; each CDR3 protein has one entry and no DNA is given. The sample holds about 3,100 distinct CDR3 sequences. This TCR came from a human donor with an autoimmune cytopenia or autoimmune hepatitis (not recorded which). Sequenced material: peripheral blood.

CDR3 in amino acids: CASSDRQGLQETQYF. The chain uses TRBV7-9 and TRBJ2-5; TCRdb's assignment of TRBD1 cannot be checked, as there is no DNA. The CDR3 has 15 residues. The V gene's germline CDR1 is SEHNR and CDR2 FQNEAQ (reference sequence).